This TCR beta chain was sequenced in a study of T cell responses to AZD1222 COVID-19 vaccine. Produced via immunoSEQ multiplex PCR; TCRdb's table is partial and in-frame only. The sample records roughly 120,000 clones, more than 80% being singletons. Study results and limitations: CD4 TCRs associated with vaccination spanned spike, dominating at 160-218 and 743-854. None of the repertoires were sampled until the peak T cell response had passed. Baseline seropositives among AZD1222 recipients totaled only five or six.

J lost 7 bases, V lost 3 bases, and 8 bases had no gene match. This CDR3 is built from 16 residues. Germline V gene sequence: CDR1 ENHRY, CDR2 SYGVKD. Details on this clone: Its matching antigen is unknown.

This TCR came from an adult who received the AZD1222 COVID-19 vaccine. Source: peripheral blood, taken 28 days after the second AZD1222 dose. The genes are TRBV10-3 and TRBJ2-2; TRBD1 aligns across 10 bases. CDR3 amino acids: CAISDSGTGAVGELFF. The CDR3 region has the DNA TGTGCCATCAGTGATTCCGGGACAGGGGCGGTCGGGGAGCTGTTTTTT.